The source of this TCR beta chain is a study of human T cells and chemical hapten exposure. The wider study: 2% DPC was applied to around 2 cm by around 2 cm of upper inner arm skin for sensitization. Minor volume differences among pooled libraries chiefly drove per-sample TCR yield variation. DPC 0.01% went on the upper back by patch test, with reading at 6 days.

As to time point: patch test 2, 6 weeks after DPC sensitization. Sample treatment: therapeutic diphenylcyclopropenone sensitization with weekly scalp DPC. Germline V gives CDR1 SEHNR, CDR2 FQNEAQ (reference sequence). Deletions cut 0 bases from V and 2 bases from J, with 14 bases between. The CDR3 is 17 amino acids. Regarding the study as a whole: After DPC sensitization, TCRs above 1 in 1000 frequency showed no change.

TCRdb reanalysed the RACE reads using MiXCR and keeps one entry per CDR3 protein. The repertoire holds tens of thousands of distinct CDR3 sequences, over 9% seen once, with about 6.9% in the top ten. Turning to this clonotype: Its antigen is currently unknown.

The rearrangement uses TRBV7-9 and TRBJ2-1; D is possibly TRBD1 (5 bases). This clonotype was sampled from a woman between 50 and 59 years old with alopecia areata. Some clones in this sample may be carry-over from other donors' samples. Sequences were derived from whole blood, sampled in connection with sensitization to the hapten diphenylcyclopropenone (DPC). The CDR3 loop reads CASSLAWGTGAYNEQFF. The CDR3 bases are TGTGCCAGCAGCTTAGCGTGGGGTACAGGTGCCTACAATGAGCAGTTCTTC.